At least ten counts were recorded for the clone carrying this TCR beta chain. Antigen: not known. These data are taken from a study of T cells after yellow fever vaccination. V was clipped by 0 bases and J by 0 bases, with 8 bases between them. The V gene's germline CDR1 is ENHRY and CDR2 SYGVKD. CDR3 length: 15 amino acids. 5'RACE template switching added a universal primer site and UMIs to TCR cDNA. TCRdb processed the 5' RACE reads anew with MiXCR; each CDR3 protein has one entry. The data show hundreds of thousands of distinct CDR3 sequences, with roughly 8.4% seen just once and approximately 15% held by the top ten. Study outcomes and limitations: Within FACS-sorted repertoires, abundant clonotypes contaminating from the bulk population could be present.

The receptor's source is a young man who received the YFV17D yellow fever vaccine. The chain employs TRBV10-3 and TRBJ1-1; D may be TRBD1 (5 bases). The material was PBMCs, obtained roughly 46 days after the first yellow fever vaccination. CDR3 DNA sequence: TGTGCCATCAGTGAGTCGGAGGGGATGAACACTGAAGCTTTCTTT. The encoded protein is CAISESEGMNTEAFF.